This T cell receptor beta chain was obtained from a study of early stage breast cancer tumors (dated by TCRdb to about 2017). With regard to the full study: Of the approximately 15 invasive breast tumors, eleven to twelve were found to be estrogen receptor-positive, progesterone receptor-positive and HER2-negative. A total of around 2.7 million templates, representing roughly 1,100,000 unique clonotypes, were detected across all samples. On average, each sample had 8.5 to 10-fold read coverage. Eight of the 12 ER+/PR+/HER2- tumors were invasive ductal carcinomas, while the other four were invasive lobular carcinomas. The paper's findings and limits, for the study overall: Analysis by tumor subtype was prevented by the small cohort size. Compared with adjacent normal breast tissue, tumors had around 2.5-fold higher T cell density and higher clonality. Greater similarity was observed between blood and normal breast repertoires than between blood and tumor repertoires, and tumor was distinguished from normal in about 90% of the 16 patients when each tissue was compared with blood. Enriched TCRB sequences shared across patients were found to be mostly commonly generated sequences that were unlikely to play an important role in the tumor microenvironment. Chain pairing and functional markers such as CD4, CD8 and FOXP3 were not captured by bulk genomic DNA sequencing of unsorted cells.

Every sample was amplified as two independent genomic DNA replicates, using 0.5 ug for blood and about 1.6 ug for tumor or normal breast. TCRB sequencing of genomic DNA was carried out with the ImmunoSeq Intro kit according to the manufacturer's instructions. Multiplex PCR was run for 30 to 40 cycles using proprietary primers and spike-in control sequences for absolute quantification. An 87-bp fragment spanning the CDR3 and flanking V and J genes was sequenced with single-end 150-bp reads. Seven samples, each with two replicates, were multiplexed per lane of an Illumina MiSeq using version 3.0 chemistry. The authors processed their data as follows. The vendor's proprietary pipeline handled the raw data processing, merging both replicates into a single result for each sample. To define clonotypes, the study grouped productive rearrangements that shared the V-gene family, CDR3 amino acid sequence and J-gene segment. To compute clonality, the normalized Shannon entropy (Pielou evenness) of TCRB abundances was subtracted from 1. To estimate T cell density, the total number of templates was divided by the number of input cells, which was inferred from the amount of DNA input. Recon with default parameters was used to estimate total repertoire diversity and clonality. Tumor-enriched clonotypes were defined as having over 0.1% abundance in tumor and at least 32-fold higher abundance than in normal breast. The clones in this table, taken by TCRdb from immuneACCESS, are in-frame only. Not every clone is retained; where verified, under half of the shortfall comes from an unresolved V gene, and the cause of the rest is unknown. The V and J calls and the clone size are those of that table, but D and trimming were determined from the DNA. Within this sample are 60,000 to 80,000 clones, with roughly three quarters of them counted one time only. Approximately 3.7% of the sample is in the top ten clones.

Worth noting for this clone: The clone's antigen remains unknown. Base quality data are lacking; no much larger clone is found one base away.

The study profiled bulk TCR beta-chain repertoires in matched peripheral blood, tumor and adjacent normal breast tissue taken from about 15 patients with early-stage breast cancer. Before surgery, roughly 5-10 mL of whole blood was collected in EDTA tubes and processed within 2 hours. Peripheral blood mononuclear cells were isolated by Ficoll-Paque centrifugation in SepMate-50 tubes. PBMCs were cryopreserved in approximately 90% FBS with around 10% DMSO in aliquots of roughly 1.9 to 4.5 million cells and stored in liquid nitrogen. Genomic DNA was extracted with the Qiagen AllPrep DNA/RNA Mini kit. This clonotype was sampled from a person aged 55 to 69 with breast cancer. Sequencing was carried out using blood.

The CDR3 here reads CASSRDSGGYGYTF. The DNA sequence is as follows: TGTGCCAGCAGCCGGGACAGTGGTGGCTATGGCTACACCTTC. Recombination connected TRBV6-5 to TRBJ1-2, with 7 bases matching TRBD1. From V the trimming removes 6 bases and from J it removes 4 bases, while the gene matches leave 8 bases of the junction unaccounted for. Per the germline V gene, MNHEY is the CDR1 and SVGAGI is the CDR2. Spanning cysteine to phenylalanine, the CDR3 consists of 14 amino acids. Solely the CDR3 DNA is kept, with 42 bases framed from the first base.